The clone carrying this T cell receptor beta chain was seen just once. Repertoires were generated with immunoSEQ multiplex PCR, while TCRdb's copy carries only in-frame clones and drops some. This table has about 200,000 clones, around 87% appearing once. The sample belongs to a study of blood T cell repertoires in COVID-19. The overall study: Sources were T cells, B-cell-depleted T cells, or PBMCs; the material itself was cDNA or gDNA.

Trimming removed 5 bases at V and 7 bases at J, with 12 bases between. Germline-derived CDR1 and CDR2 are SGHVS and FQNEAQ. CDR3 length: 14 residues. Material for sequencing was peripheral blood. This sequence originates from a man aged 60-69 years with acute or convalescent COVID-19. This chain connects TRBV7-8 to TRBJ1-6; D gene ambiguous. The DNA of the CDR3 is TGTGCCAGCAGCACCGGGATTTCCAATTCACCCCTCCACTTT. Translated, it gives CASSTGISNSPLHF.